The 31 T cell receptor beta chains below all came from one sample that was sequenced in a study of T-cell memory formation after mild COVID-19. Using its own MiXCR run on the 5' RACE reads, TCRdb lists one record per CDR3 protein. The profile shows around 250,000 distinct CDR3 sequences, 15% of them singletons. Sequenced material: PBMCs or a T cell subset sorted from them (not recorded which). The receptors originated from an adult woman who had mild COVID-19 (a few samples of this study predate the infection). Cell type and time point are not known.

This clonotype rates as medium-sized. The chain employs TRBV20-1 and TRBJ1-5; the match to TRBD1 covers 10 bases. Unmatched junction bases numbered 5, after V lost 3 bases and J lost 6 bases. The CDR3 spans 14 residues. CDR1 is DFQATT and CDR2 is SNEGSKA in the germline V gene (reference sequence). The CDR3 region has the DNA TGCAGTGCTAGGCCGGGACAGGGGCTTCAGCCCCAGCATTTT. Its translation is CSARPGQGLQPQHF.

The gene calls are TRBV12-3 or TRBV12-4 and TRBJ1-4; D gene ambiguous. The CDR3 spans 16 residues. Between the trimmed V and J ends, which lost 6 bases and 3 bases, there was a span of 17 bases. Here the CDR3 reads CASSQGWGGANEKLFF. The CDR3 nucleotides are TGTGCCAGCAGCCAAGGGTGGGGTGGTGCTAATGAAAAACTGTTTTTT.

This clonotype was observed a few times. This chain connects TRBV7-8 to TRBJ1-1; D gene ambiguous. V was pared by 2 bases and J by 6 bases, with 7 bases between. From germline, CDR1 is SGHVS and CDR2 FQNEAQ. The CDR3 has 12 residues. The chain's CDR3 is CASSLRFSEAFF. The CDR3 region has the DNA TGTGCCAGCAGCTTAAGGTTTTCTGAAGCTTTCTTT.

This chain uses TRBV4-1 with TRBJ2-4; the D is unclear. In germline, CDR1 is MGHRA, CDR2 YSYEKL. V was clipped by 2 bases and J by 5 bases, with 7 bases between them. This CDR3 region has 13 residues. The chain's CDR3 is CASSQFRENIQYF. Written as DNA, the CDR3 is TGCGCCAGCAGCCAATTTAGGGAAAACATTCAGTACTTC.

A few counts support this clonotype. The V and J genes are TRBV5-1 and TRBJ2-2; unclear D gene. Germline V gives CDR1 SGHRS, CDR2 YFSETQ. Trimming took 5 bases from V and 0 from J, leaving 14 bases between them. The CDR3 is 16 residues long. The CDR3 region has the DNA TGCGCCAGCAGTTCCCAATGGACGACGAACACCGGGGAGCTGTTTTTT. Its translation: CASSSQWTTNTGELFF.

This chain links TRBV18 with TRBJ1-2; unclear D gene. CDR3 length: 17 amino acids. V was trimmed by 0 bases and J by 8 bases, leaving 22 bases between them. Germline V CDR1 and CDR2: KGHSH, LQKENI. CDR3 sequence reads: CASSPPLIKTVSGGYTF. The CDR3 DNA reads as TGTGCCAGCTCACCACCCCTAATCAAAACAGTGTCAGGCGGCTACACCTTC.

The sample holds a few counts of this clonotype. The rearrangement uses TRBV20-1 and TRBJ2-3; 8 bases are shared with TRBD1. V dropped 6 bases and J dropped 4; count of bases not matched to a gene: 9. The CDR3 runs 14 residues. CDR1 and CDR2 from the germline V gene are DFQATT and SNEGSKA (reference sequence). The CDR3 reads CSAKGTGGPDTQYF. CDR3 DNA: TGCAGTGCCAAGGGGACAGGTGGTCCAGATACGCAGTATTTT.

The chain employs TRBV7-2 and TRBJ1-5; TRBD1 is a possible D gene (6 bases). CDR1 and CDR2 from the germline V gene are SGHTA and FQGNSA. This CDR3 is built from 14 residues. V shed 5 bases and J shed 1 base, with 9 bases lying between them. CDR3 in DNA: TGTGCCAGCAGCATCGGACAGAGCAATCAGCCCCAGCATTTT. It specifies CASSIGQSNQPQHF.

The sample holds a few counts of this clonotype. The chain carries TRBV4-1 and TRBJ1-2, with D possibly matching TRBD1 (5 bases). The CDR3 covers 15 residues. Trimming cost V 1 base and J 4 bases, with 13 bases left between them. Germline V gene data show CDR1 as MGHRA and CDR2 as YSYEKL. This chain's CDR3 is CASSQGQGGSYGYTF. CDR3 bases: TGCGCCAGCAGCCAAGGTCAGGGAGGCAGCTATGGCTACACCTTC.

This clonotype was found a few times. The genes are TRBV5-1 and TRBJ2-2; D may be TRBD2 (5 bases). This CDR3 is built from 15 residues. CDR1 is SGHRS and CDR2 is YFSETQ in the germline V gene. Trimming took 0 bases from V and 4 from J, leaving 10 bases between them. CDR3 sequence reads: CASSLGPEGTGELFF. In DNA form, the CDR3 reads TGCGCCAGCAGCTTGGGCCCAGAGGGCACCGGGGAGCTGTTTTTT. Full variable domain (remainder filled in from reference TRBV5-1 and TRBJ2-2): KAGVTQTPRYLIKTRGQQVTLSCSPISGHRSVSWYQQTPGQGLQFLFEYFSETQRNKGNFPGRFSGRQFSNSRSEMNVSTLELGDSALYLCASSLGPEGTGELFFGEGSRLTVL.

The CDR3 sequence is CSVRASGALQETQYF. CDR3 coding DNA: TGCAGCGTTCGGGCTAGCGGGGCCCTCCAAGAGACCCAGTACTTC. This sequence joins TRBV29-1 and TRBJ2-5, with TRBD2 identical over 9 bases. The V gene end was trimmed by 5 bases and the J gene end by 1 base; junction bases not matched to a gene: 8. CDR1 is SQVTM and CDR2 is ANQGSEA in the germline V gene. CDR3 size: 15 residues.

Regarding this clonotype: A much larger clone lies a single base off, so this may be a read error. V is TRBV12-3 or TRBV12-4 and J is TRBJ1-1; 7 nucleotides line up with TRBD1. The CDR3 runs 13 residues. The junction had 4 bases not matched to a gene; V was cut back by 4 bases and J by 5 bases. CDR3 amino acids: CASSWAGGTEAFF. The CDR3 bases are TGTGCCAGCAGTTGGGCAGGGGGGACTGAAGCTTTCTTT.

CDR3 in amino acids: CASSLPGVTEAFF. The CDR3 coding sequence is TGTGCCAGCAGTTTACCAGGGGTTACTGAAGCTTTCTTT. The J gene is TRBJ1-1, the V gene TRBV28, with a possible D match to TRBD1 (6 bases). This CDR3 has 13 amino acids. The ends were cut back, 2 bases at V and 5 bases at J, with 9 bases in the middle. The germline V gene encodes CDR1 MDHEN and CDR2 SYDVKM.

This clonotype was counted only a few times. The CDR3 spells CASSLNSGGNEQFF. CDR3 nucleotide sequence: TGCGCCAGCAGCTTAAATAGCGGGGGGAATGAGCAGTTCTTC. The rearrangement joins TRBV5-1 to TRBJ2-1; TRBD2 matches 10 bases. The trim removed 2 bases at V and 7 bases at J, leaving 3 bases unmatched. This CDR3 contains 14 residues. CDR1 is SGHRS and CDR2 is YFSETQ in the germline V gene.

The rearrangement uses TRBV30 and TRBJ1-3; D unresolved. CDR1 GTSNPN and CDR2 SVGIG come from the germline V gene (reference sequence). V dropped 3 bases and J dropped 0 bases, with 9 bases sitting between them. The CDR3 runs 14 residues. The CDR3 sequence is CAWSVSASGNTIYF. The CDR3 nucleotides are TGTGCCTGGAGCGTCTCCGCCTCTGGAAACACCATATATTTT. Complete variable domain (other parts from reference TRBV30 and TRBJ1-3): SQTIHQWPATLVQPVGSPLSLECTVEGTSNPNLYWYRQAAGRGLQLLFYSVGIGQISSEVPQNLSASRPQDRQFILSSKKLLLSDSGFYLCAWSVSASGNTIYFGEGSWLTVV.

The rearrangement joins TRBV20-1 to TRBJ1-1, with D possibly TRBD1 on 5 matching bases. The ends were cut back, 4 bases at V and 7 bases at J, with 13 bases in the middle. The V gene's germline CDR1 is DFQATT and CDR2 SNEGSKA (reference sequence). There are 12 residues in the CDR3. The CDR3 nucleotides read TGCAGTGCTAAACAAGGAGGGGATGAAGCTTTCTTT. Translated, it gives CSAKQGGDEAFF.

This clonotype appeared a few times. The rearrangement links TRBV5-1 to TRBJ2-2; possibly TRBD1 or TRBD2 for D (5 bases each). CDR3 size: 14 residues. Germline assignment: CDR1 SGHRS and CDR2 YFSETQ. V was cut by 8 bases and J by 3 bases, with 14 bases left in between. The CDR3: CASHRDGYTGELFF. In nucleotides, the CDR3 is TGCGCCAGTCACCGGGACGGATACACCGGGGAGCTGTTTTTT.

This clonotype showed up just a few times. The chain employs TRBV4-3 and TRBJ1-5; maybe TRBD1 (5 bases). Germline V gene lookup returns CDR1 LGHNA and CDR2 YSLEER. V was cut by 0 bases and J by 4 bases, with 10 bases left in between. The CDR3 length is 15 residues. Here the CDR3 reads CASSQDMGLNQPQHF. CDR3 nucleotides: TGCGCCAGCAGCCAAGATATGGGGCTTAATCAGCCCCAGCATTTT.

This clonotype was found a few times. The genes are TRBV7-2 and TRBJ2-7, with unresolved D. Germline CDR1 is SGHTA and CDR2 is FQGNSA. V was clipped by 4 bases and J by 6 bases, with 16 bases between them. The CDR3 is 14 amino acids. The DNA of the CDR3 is TGTGCCAGCAGCTCCCCCGGCGAGAAGAGCGAGCAGTACTTC. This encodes CASSSPGEKSEQYF.

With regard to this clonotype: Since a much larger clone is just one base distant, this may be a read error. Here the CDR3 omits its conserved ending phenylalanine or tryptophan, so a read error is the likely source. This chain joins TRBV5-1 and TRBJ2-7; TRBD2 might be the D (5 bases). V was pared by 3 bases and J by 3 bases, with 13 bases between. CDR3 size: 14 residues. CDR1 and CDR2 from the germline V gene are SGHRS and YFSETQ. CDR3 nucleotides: TGCGCCAGCAGCTCCCGGGGAGAGATCTACGAGCAGTACTCC. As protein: CASSSRGEIYEQYS.

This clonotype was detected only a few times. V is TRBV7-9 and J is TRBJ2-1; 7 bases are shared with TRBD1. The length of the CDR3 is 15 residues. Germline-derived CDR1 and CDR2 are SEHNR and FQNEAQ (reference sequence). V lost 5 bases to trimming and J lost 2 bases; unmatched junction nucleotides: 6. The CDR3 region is CASSPPGQTYNEQFF. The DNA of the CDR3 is TGTGCCAGCAGCCCCCCGGGACAGACCTACAATGAGCAGTTCTTC.

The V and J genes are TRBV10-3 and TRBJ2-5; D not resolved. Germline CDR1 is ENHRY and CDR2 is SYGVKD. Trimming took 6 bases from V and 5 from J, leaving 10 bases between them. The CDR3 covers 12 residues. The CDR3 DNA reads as TGTGCCATCAGCGACGGCAGGGAGACCCAGTACTTC. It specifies CAISDGRETQYF.

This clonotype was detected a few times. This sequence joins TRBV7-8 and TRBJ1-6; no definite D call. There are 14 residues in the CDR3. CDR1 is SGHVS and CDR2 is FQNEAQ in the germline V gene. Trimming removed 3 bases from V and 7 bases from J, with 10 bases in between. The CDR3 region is CASSFNTGNSPLHF. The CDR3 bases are TGTGCCAGCAGCTTCAACACGGGGAATTCACCCCTCCACTTT.

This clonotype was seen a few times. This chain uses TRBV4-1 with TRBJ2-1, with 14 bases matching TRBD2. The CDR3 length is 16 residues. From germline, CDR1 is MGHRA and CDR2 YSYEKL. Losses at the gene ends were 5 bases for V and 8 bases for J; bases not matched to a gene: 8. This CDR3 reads CASSERGLAGADEQFF. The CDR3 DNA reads TGCGCCAGCAGCGAACGGGGACTAGCGGGGGCCGATGAGCAGTTCTTC.

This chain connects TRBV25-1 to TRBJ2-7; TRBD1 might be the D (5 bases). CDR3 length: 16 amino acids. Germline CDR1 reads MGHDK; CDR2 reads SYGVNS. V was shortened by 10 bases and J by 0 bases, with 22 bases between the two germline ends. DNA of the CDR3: TGTGCCACCGTACAGGTCCCCCCTTCGGGCTCCTACGAGCAGTACTTC. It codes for CATVQVPPSGSYEQYF.

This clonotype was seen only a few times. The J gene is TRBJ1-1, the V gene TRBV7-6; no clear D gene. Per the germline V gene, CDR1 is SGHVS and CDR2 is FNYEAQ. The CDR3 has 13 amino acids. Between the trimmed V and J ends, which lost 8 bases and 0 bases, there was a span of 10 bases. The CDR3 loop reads CASRRNLNTEAFF. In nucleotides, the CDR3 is TGTGCCAGCCGACGTAACTTGAACACTGAAGCTTTCTTT.

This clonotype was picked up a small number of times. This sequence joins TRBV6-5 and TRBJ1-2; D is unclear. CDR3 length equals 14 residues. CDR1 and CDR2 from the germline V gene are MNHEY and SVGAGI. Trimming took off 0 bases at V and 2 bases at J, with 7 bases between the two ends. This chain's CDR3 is CASSYSGQNYGYTF. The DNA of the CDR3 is TGTGCCAGCAGTTACTCAGGGCAGAACTATGGCTACACCTTC.

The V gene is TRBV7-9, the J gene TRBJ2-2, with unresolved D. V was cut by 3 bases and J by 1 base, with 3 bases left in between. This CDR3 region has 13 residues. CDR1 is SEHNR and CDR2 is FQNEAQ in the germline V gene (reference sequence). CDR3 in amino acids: CASSFKNTGELFF. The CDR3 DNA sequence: TGTGCCAGCAGCTTCAAGAACACCGGGGAGCTGTTTTTT.

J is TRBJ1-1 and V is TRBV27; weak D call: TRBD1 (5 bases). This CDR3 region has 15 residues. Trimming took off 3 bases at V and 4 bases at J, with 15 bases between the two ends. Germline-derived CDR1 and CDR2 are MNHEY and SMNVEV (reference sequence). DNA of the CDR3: TGTGCCAGCAGTTTGACTCAGGGTTTGGCCACTGAAGCTTTCTTT. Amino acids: CASSLTQGLATEAFF.

The CDR3 protein is CSARGPGQHSGANVLTF. The CDR3, as DNA: TGCAGTGCTAGGGGACCGGGACAGCACTCTGGGGCCAACGTCCTGACTTTC. The J gene is TRBJ2-6, the V gene TRBV20-1; TRBD1 aligns across 7 bases. V lost 3 bases to trimming and J lost 0 bases; unmatched junction nucleotides: 8. Per germline, CDR1 DFQATT and CDR2 SNEGSKA (reference sequence). The CDR3 sequence is 17 residues long.

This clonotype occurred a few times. The CDR3 loop reads CASSSTGLTDTQYF. The CDR3 DNA reads as TGCGCCAGCAGCTCTACGGGGCTCACAGATACGCAGTATTTT. This chain links TRBV5-1 with TRBJ2-3; D assignment may be TRBD1 or TRBD2 (5 bases each). CDR3 length equals 14 residues. Germline loops: CDR1 SGHRS, CDR2 YFSETQ. Trimming removed 3 bases at V and 2 bases at J, with 10 bases between.